This T cell receptor (beta chain) stems from a study of pediatric ulcerative colitis. Across the study: Disease was pancolitis in several and left-sided in two, histology-confirmed.

Details on this clone: Its antigen is unknown.

Findings and caveats of the study: Two patients' blood samples yielded substantially fewer templates.

Germline-derived CDR1 and CDR2 are PRHDT and FYEKMQ (reference sequence). V was trimmed by 5 bases and J by 4 bases, leaving 27 bases between them. The CDR3 is 18 residues long. Rectal tissue came from one to two pinch biopsies taken at colonoscopy. The repertoire was sequenced with immunoSEQ multiplex PCR; TCRdb's copy has only in-frame clones and lacks some. The table records some 35,000 clones, about 81% of them present only once. The receptor's source is a boy younger than 18 with mild ulcerative colitis. The sequenced material came from gut tissue. The chain has TRBV13 and TRBJ2-7, with D maybe TRBD1 (6 bases). CDR3 DNA sequence: TGTGCCAGCAGCCCAAGGCCCGACAGGACTTTCCTATTATACGAGCAGTACTTC. Amino acids: CASSPRPDRTFLLYEQYF.